This TCR beta chain was sequenced in a study of T cells in Graves' hyperthyroidism and ophthalmopathy. Authors of the study amplified TCR beta CDR3 regions from RNA transcripts. The TCR CDR3 was amplified in a first-round RT-PCR using the HTBI primer set. TCRdb itself ran the multiplex PCR reads through MiXCR, one entry per CDR3 protein. The sample has approximately 620,000 distinct CDR3 sequences; approximately 15% are singletons. There are a few counts of this clonotype. Trimming at V came to 3 bases and at J to 1 base, leaving 7 bases not matched to a gene. CDR1 and CDR2 from the germline V gene are SQVTM and ANQGSEA. The CDR3 sequence is 15 residues long.

The sequence derives from a middle-aged woman with Graves' ophthalmopathy. Source material: blood. This chain connects TRBV29-1 to TRBJ1-1; 8 nucleotides line up with TRBD1. The CDR3 loop is CSVEVDRDANTEAFF. The CDR3 coding sequence is TGCAGCGTTGAGGTGGACAGGGACGCGAACACTGAAGCTTTCTTT.